The entry below describes one T cell receptor (beta chain). Libraries were prepared by immunoSEQ multiplex PCR; TCRdb keeps only in-frame clonotypes and omits some of them. The sample holds approximately 130,000 clones, 89% seen once. These data belong to a study of T cell responses to AZD1222 COVID-19 vaccine. The CDR3 runs 13 residues. With V trimmed by 5 bases and J by 8 bases, 6 bases remained unmatched. CDR1 is LNHNV, CDR2 YYDKDF, per germline (reference sequence). The chain is built from TRBV15 and TRBJ2-3, with 8 bases lining up with TRBD1. The source material was peripheral blood, sampled 28 days after the second AZD1222 dose. The sequence was collected from an adult who received the AZD1222 COVID-19 vaccine. CDR3 region: CATSPRTGSTQYF. CDR3 DNA: TGTGCCACCAGCCCCCGGACAGGGTCTACGCAGTATTTT.